This passage covers 23 T cell receptor beta chains from one sample sequenced in a study of CD8 T cells in Susac syndrome. After extraction with the RNeasy kit, about 0.45 to 1 ug of the RNA was reverse transcribed using random hexamers. TCRdb redid the calling of the immunoSEQ multiplex PCR reads with MiXCR, one entry per CDR3 protein. The sample has about 150,000 distinct CDR3 sequences, 90% to 95% seen once; the top ten hold roughly 0.1%. The sequenced sample consisted of CD4+ T cells from PBMCs. The receptors come from a human donor with multiple sclerosis.

J is TRBJ2-1 and V is TRBV5-1; D not certain. CDR1 is SGHRS, CDR2 YFSETQ, per germline. The CDR3 loop spans 11 amino acids. Deletions cut 0 bases from V and 10 bases from J, with 5 bases between. The CDR3 region has the DNA TGCGCCAGCAGCTTGGCGAAAGAGCAGTTCTTC. Amino acid sequence: CASSLAKEQFF.

The genes are TRBV28 and TRBJ2-5; 9 positions agree with TRBD2. CDR1 is MDHEN and CDR2 is SYDVKM in the germline V gene. V lost 4 bases, J lost 5 bases, and 8 bases stayed unmatched. The CDR3 consists of 15 residues. The CDR3 nucleotides are TGTGCCAGCAGTTCCCCCGGGACTAGCCGTGAGACCCAGTACTTC. Amino acids: CASSSPGTSRETQYF.

The V call is TRBV9, the J call TRBJ1-1, with D uncertain. This CDR3 region has 13 residues. Between the trimmed V and J ends, which lost 2 bases and 1 base, there was a span of 6 bases. In germline, CDR1 is SGDLS, CDR2 YYNGEE. CDR3 DNA sequence: TGTGCCAGCAGCGTCAACGGGAACACTGAAGCTTTCTTT. Its translation is CASSVNGNTEAFF.

The CDR3, as DNA: TGTGCCAGCTCACCCGGGACAGGACTTTACAATGAGCAGTTCTTC. Translating gives CASSPGTGLYNEQFF. The V call is TRBV18, the J call TRBJ2-1, with 8 bases identical to TRBD1. The CDR3 has 15 amino acids. Looked up from germline, CDR1 is KGHSH and CDR2 is LQKENI. V shed 3 bases, J shed 4 bases, and the junction held 5 bases outside the gene matches.

The chain combines TRBV30 with TRBJ1-2; TRBD1 might be the D (6 bases). The V gene's germline CDR1 is GTSNPN and CDR2 SVGIG (reference sequence). The length of the CDR3 is 11 residues. Trimming removed 8 bases at V and 5 bases at J, with 12 bases between. CDR3 coding DNA: TGTGCCGGGGGCTCTGGGTATGGCTACACCTTC. As protein: CAGGSGYGYTF.

The chain couples TRBV20-1 to TRBJ2-5; the D is unclear. CDR1 DFQATT and CDR2 SNEGSKA come from the germline V gene (reference sequence). V lost 2 bases and J 1 base, leaving 14 bases between the germline ends. The CDR3 spans 15 residues. CDR3 in DNA: TGCAGTGCTAGACCGGTCGATGCGGCCCAAGAGACCCAGTACTTC. Protein product: CSARPVDAAQETQYF.

This chain joins TRBV3-1 and TRBJ2-3; 7 nucleotides line up with TRBD1. The J segment lost 5 bases and the V segment lost 5 bases, leaving 7 bases of the junction unmatched. This CDR3 spans 14 amino acids. Looked up from germline, CDR1 is LGHDT and CDR2 is YNNKEL (reference sequence). As DNA, the CDR3 is TGTGCCAGCAGCTACCGGGACAGTTTAGATACGCAGTATTTT. Translating it yields CASSYRDSLDTQYF.

This clonotype was observed a handful of times. This sequence joins TRBV7-2 and TRBJ2-7; a possible D gene is TRBD2 (6 bases). Trimming took off 5 bases at V and 2 bases at J, with 22 bases between the two ends. Germline V gene sequence: CDR1 SGHTA, CDR2 FQGNSA. The CDR3 contains 17 residues. CDR3 sequence reads: CASSRGIGGTKTYEQYF. CDR3 DNA: TGTGCCAGCAGCCGAGGGATCGGGGGAACAAAGACCTACGAGCAGTACTTC.

This clonotype showed up just once. V usage is TRBV7-9 and J usage is TRBJ1-4; 8 positions match TRBD1. Germline assignment: CDR1 SEHNR and CDR2 FQNEAQ (reference sequence). The ends lost 2 bases at V and 7 bases at J; junction bases unmatched: 3. The CDR3 has 14 amino acids. CDR3 nucleotide sequence: TGTGCCAGCAGCTTACAGGGGGCGAGTGAAAAACTGTTTTTT. Encoded protein: CASSLQGASEKLFF.

V is TRBV5-1 and J is TRBJ2-3; 8 bases are a match to TRBD2. Trimming at V came to 0 bases and at J to 5 bases, leaving 5 bases not matched to a gene. Germline CDR1 and CDR2: SGHRS and YFSETQ. The CDR3 has 15 amino acids. CDR3 nucleotide sequence: TGCGCCAGCAGCTTGGTCGGGGGGGCCGGAGATACGCAGTATTTT. Translating gives CASSLVGGAGDTQYF.

This clonotype has a single count. The rearrangement uses TRBV30 and TRBJ1-5; no definite D call. Trimming removed 2 bases at V and 8 bases at J, with 13 bases between. The CDR3 runs to 13 residues. Germline V gene data show CDR1 as GTSNPN and CDR2 as SVGIG (reference sequence). CDR3 DNA sequence: TGTGCCTGGAGTCCCTCGACGCGAGAGCCCCAGCATTTT. Residues: CAWSPSTREPQHF.

V and J are TRBV6-5 and TRBJ2-1; no definite D call. The CDR3 runs to 11 residues. Deletions cut 6 bases from V and 4 bases from J, with 4 bases between. The germline gives CDR1 MNHEY, CDR2 SVGAGI. CDR3 sequence reads: CASRRYNEQFF. The CDR3 coding sequence is TGTGCCAGCAGGAGATACAATGAGCAGTTCTTC.

V usage is TRBV28 and J usage is TRBJ1-1; D gene ambiguous. CDR3 length equals 13 residues. Trimming removed 6 bases at V and 7 bases at J, with 15 bases between. Germline CDR1 MDHEN, CDR2 SYDVKM. DNA for the CDR3: TGTGCCAGCAGCTCTCTGGCTCAGCATGAAGCTTTCTTT. Protein: CASSSLAQHEAFF.

The chain combines TRBV4-1 with TRBJ2-2; TRBD2 matches 7 bases. Germline loops: CDR1 MGHRA, CDR2 YSYEKL. The junction had 10 bases not matched to a gene; V was cut back by 5 bases and J by 1 base. The CDR3 contains 17 residues. The chain's CDR3 is CASSFRTSSGNTGELFF. In nucleotides, the CDR3 is TGCGCCAGCAGCTTCCGAACATCTAGCGGGAACACCGGGGAGCTGTTTTTT.

This clonotype was counted a single time. V gene TRBV7-2 combines with J gene TRBJ2-1; 7 bases align to TRBD1. Germline V gene sequence: CDR1 SGHTA, CDR2 FQGNSA. CDR3 length equals 14 residues. J gave up 6 bases and V 3 bases, and 5 bases lay outside the gene matches. CDR3 sequence reads: CASSFWTGPNEQFF. In DNA form, the CDR3 reads TGTGCCAGCAGCTTTTGGACAGGCCCCAATGAGCAGTTCTTC.

The chain has TRBV2 and TRBJ2-7; 9 bases are a match to TRBD1. CDR1 and CDR2 (germline): SNHLY, FYNNEI. The CDR3 is 14 residues long. V lost 6 bases and J lost 5; bases outside the gene matches: 8. The CDR3 loop reads CASSRGQGGHEQYF. In nucleotides, the CDR3 is TGTGCCAGCAGCCGGGGACAGGGCGGCCACGAGCAGTACTTC.

The chain links TRBV3-1 to TRBJ2-5; TRBD1 agrees at 8 bases. The trim removed 1 base at V and 5 bases at J, leaving 6 bases unmatched. The CDR3 has 15 amino acids. Germline V gives CDR1 LGHDT, CDR2 YNNKEL (reference sequence). In DNA form, the CDR3 reads TGTGCCAGCAGCCAAGGAGGGACAGGAGGGGAGACCCAGTACTTC. It encodes CASSQGGTGGETQYF.

The gene calls are TRBV4-1 and TRBJ2-1; the match to TRBD2 covers 13 bases. Germline CDR1 is MGHRA and CDR2 is YSYEKL. The CDR3 consists of 17 residues. V was clipped by 0 bases and J by 7 bases; unmatched bases: 6. CDR3 sequence (DNA): TGCGCCAGCAGCCAAGATCTAGGACTAGCGGGAGAGAATGAGCAGTTCTTC. Translation: CASSQDLGLAGENEQFF.

V gene TRBV6-1 combines with J gene TRBJ2-7, with D possibly being TRBD1 (5 bases). Germline CDR1 reads MNHNS; CDR2 reads SASEGT. This CDR3 has 16 amino acids. Trimming stripped 0 bases from V and 5 bases from J, with 17 bases between. For the CDR3, the DNA is TGTGCCAGCAGTGAAGCGCCCGGGCAGGGTCGCAACGAGCAGTACTTC. This translates into CASSEAPGQGRNEQYF.

V usage is TRBV3-1 and J usage is TRBJ1-1; unclear D gene. Germline lookup yields CDR1 LGHDT and CDR2 YNNKEL (reference sequence). With 5 bases removed from V and 4 bases from J, the gap between germline ends came to 17 bases. The CDR3 is 15 amino acids. CDR3 amino acids: CASSYFAAGSTEAFF. CDR3 sequence (DNA): TGTGCCAGCAGCTACTTTGCCGCGGGGTCCACTGAAGCTTTCTTT. Filled out from reference TRBV3-1 and TRBJ1-1, the complete variable domain reads DTAVSQTPKYLVTQMGNDKSIKCEQNLGHDTMYWYKQDSKKFLKIMFSYNNKELIINETVPNRFSPKSPDKAHLNLHINSLELGDSAVYFCASSYFAAGSTEAFFGQGTRLTVV.

The rearrangement uses TRBV5-1 and TRBJ2-5; tentatively, D is TRBD1 (6 bases). Trimming took 2 bases from V and 3 from J, leaving 14 bases between them. In germline, CDR1 is SGHRS, CDR2 YFSETQ. This CDR3 region has 15 residues. The CDR3 here is CASSLNGQTEETQYF. The DNA of the CDR3 is TGCGCCAGCAGCTTAAACGGACAGACGGAAGAGACCCAGTACTTC.

This sequence joins TRBV12-3 or TRBV12-4 and TRBJ2-4, with D perhaps TRBD2 (6 bases). The CDR3 totals 13 residues. V shed 2 bases and J shed 6 bases, with 8 bases lying between them. CDR3 in DNA: TGTGCCAGCAGTTTATGGGGGGTAAACATTCAGTACTTC. It is translated as CASSLWGVNIQYF.

The V call is TRBV7-9, the J call TRBJ2-1; 10 bases match TRBD1. Germline V gene data show CDR1 as SEHNR and CDR2 as FQNEAQ (reference sequence). There are 16 residues in the CDR3. The ends lost 5 bases at V and 4 bases at J; junction bases unmatched: 8. The CDR3 sequence is CASSPPGDRGYNEQFF. Written as DNA, the CDR3 is TGTGCCAGCAGCCCGCCAGGGGACAGGGGTTACAATGAGCAGTTCTTC.